Listed here are 13 T cell receptor beta chains from one sample, sequenced in a study of persistence of HIV-infected CD4 T cells. Cells were stimulated with CMV-infected fibroblast lysates at 8.5 to 10 ug/mL. CD40L/CD69 double-negative CD45RO-high memory CD4+ T cells were collected. No antigen has been assigned to these receptors. This was the immunoSEQ version 4 assay in survey mode. Data came from immunoSEQ multiplex PCR; TCRdb stores just in-frame clones and leaves some out. In the table there are 35,000 to 40,000 clones, approximately 80% of which are singletons. Sequenced here: CD4+ T cells sorted from PBMCs after approximately 19-hour stimulation, sampled from a patient who received antiretroviral therapy. Receptors were obtained from an adult man with HIV who was CMV-seropositive.

V and J are TRBV18 and TRBJ2-7; a possible D gene is TRBD1 (6 bases). Deletions cut 4 bases from V and 1 base from J, with 14 bases between. Germline-derived CDR1 and CDR2 are KGHSH and LQKENI. The CDR3 totals 15 residues. The CDR3 sequence is CASSLTGSESYEQYF. CDR3 bases: TGTGCCAGCTCACTAACAGGGTCCGAATCCTACGAGCAGTACTTC.

The chain is built from TRBV7-9 and TRBJ1-2; 8 nucleotides align to TRBD1. The germline V gene has CDR1 SEHNR and CDR2 FQNEAQ (reference sequence). The J segment lost 4 bases and the V segment lost 5 bases, leaving 9 bases of the junction unmatched. This CDR3 is 15 amino acids long. Here the CDR3 DNA reads TGTGCCAGCAGCCCTCCCGGGACAGGATCCTATGGCTACACCTTC. This sequence encodes CASSPPGTGSYGYTF.

This clone was observed a single time. The CDR3 DNA follows: TGTGCCAGCAGTTTTGGACAGGGTGGTGAAAAACTGTTTTTT. Amino acid sequence: CASSFGQGGEKLFF. The J gene is TRBJ1-4, the V gene TRBV3-1 (or the pseudogene TRBV3-2); 8 bases match TRBD1. V dropped 6 bases and J dropped 7; count of bases not matched to a gene: 7. This CDR3 contains 14 residues. Germline lookup yields CDR1 LGHDT and CDR2 YNNKEL (reference sequence).

In this sample, this clone is medium-sized (0.01 to 0.1%). The chain employs TRBV2 and TRBJ2-3, with 7 nucleotides matching TRBD1. This CDR3 has 16 amino acids. Germline assignment: CDR1 SNHLY and CDR2 FYNNEI. J was trimmed by 2 bases and V by 3 bases; bases with no gene match: 8. CDR3 sequence reads: CASSDEGAGFTDTQYF. In DNA, the CDR3 is TGTGCCAGCAGTGACGAGGGGGCCGGATTCACAGATACGCAGTATTTT.

J is TRBJ2-1 and V is TRBV6-4; the match to TRBD2 covers 9 bases. Germline V gene sequence: CDR1 MRHNA, CDR2 SNTAGT. The CDR3 loop spans 14 amino acids. The V and J ends lost 3 bases and 6 bases, in that order; junction bases with no gene match: 3. CDR3 region: CASSELAGGNEQFF. DNA for the CDR3: TGTGCCAGCAGTGAACTAGCGGGCGGCAATGAGCAGTTCTTC.

The V gene is TRBV5-4, the J gene TRBJ1-4; D is unclear. CDR1 is SGHNT, CDR2 YYREEE, per germline (reference sequence). V was trimmed by 0 bases and J by 0 bases, leaving 9 bases between them. CDR3 length: 16 amino acids. The CDR3 here is CASSLALAATNEKLFF. The CDR3 DNA is TGTGCCAGCAGCTTGGCTCTCGCTGCAACTAATGAAAAACTGTTTTTT.

This clone was seen once. The rearrangement links TRBV28 to TRBJ2-1; D unclear. Trimming removed 6 bases at V and 5 bases at J, with 11 bases between. Germline CDR1 is MDHEN and CDR2 is SYDVKM. The CDR3 consists of 13 residues. CDR3 sequence: CASSFQLDNEQFF. Here the CDR3 DNA reads TGTGCCAGCAGCTTCCAACTCGACAATGAGCAGTTCTTC. The variable domain in full, completed from reference TRBV28 and TRBJ2-1, reads DVKVTQSSRYLVKRTGEKVFLECVQDMDHENMFWYRQDPGLGLRLIYFSYDVKMKEKGDIPEGYSVSREKKERFSLILESASTNQTSMYLCASSFQLDNEQFFGPGTRLTVL.

The rearrangement links TRBV12-3 or TRBV12-4 to TRBJ2-1, with D possibly being TRBD2 (6 bases). CDR3 length equals 12 residues. Between the trimmed V and J ends, which lost 7 bases and 7 bases, there was a span of 11 bases. The CDR3 protein is CASKNRGNEQFF. CDR3 bases: TGTGCCAGCAAAAACCGGGGGAATGAGCAGTTCTTC.

The rearrangement links TRBV28 to TRBJ1-2; maybe TRBD1 (5 bases). The CDR3 consists of 14 residues. Trimming took 4 bases from V and 2 from J, leaving 11 bases between them. The germline CDR1 and CDR2 sequences are MDHEN and SYDVKM. CDR3 protein: CASSSPRENYGYTF. CDR3 sequence (DNA): TGTGCCAGCAGTTCGCCCAGGGAAAACTATGGCTACACCTTC.

V usage is TRBV5-8 and J usage is TRBJ2-7, with D perhaps matching TRBD2 (6 bases). There are 14 residues in the CDR3. Trimming cost V 3 bases and J 5 bases, with 15 bases left between them. Per the germline V gene, CDR1 is SGHTS and CDR2 is YDEGEE. Here the CDR3 reads CASSYRLGGNEQYF. CDR3 in DNA: TGTGCCAGCAGCTACCGACTAGGAGGCAACGAGCAGTACTTC.

V is TRBV7-9 and J is TRBJ1-1; weak D call: TRBD1 (5 bases). CDR1 SEHNR and CDR2 FQNEAQ come from the germline V gene (reference sequence). CDR3 length equals 17 residues. V was clipped by 1 base and J by 6 bases, with 21 bases between them. The CDR3 sequence: CASSLGGSFTLSAEAFF. DNA for the CDR3: TGTGCCAGCAGCTTAGGGGGCAGCTTCACCCTTAGCGCTGAAGCTTTCTTT.

The rearrangement uses TRBV29-1 and TRBJ2-7; 7 bases are a match to TRBD1. Germline V gene lookup returns CDR1 SQVTM and CDR2 ANQGSEA. With 6 bases clipped from V and 0 bases from J, the junction kept 5 bases outside the gene matches. This CDR3 has 13 residues. CDR3 in amino acids: CSVKRDSSYEQYF. CDR3 bases: TGCAGCGTGAAAAGGGACAGCTCCTACGAGCAGTACTTC.

The chain employs TRBV5-1 and TRBJ1-1; D is unresolved. V was shortened by 2 bases and J by 0 bases, with 11 bases between the two germline ends. Germline CDR1 and CDR2: SGHRS and YFSETQ. The length of the CDR3 is 15 residues. In DNA form, the CDR3 reads TGCGCCAGCAGCTTACGACTGACCTTGAACACTGAAGCTTTCTTT. It codes for CASSLRLTLNTEAFF.